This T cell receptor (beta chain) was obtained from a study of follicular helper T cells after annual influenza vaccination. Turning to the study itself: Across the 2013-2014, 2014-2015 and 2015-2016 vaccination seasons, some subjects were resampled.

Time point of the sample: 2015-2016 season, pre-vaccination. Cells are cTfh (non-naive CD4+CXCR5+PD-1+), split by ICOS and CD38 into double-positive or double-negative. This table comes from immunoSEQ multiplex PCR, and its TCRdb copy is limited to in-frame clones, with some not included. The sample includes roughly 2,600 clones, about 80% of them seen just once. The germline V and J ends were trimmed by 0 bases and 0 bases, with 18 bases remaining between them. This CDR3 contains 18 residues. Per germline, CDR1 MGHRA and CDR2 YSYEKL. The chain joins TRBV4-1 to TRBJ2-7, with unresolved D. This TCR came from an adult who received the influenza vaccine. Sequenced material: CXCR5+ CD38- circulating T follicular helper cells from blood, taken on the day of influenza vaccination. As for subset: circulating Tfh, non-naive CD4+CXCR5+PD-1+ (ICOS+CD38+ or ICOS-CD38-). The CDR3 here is CASSQDSGETTSSYEQYF. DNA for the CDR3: TGCGCCAGCAGCCAAGATTCCGGTGAAACTACCAGCTCCTACGAGCAGTACTTC.